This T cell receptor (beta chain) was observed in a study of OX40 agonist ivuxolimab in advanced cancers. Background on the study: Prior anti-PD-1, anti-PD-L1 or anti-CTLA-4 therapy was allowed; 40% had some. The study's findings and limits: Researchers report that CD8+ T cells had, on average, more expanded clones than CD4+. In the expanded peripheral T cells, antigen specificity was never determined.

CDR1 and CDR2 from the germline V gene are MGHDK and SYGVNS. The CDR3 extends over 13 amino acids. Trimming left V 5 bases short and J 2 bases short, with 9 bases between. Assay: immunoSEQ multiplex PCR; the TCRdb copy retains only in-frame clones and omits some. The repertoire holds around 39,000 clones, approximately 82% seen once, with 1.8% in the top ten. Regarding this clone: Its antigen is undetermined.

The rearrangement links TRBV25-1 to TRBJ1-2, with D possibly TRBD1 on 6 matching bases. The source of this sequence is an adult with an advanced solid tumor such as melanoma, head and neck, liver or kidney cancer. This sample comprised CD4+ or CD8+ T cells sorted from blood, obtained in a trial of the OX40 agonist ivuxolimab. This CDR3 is CASSLGGNYGYTF. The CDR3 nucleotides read TGTGCCAGCAGTCTAGGGGGGAACTATGGCTACACCTTC.